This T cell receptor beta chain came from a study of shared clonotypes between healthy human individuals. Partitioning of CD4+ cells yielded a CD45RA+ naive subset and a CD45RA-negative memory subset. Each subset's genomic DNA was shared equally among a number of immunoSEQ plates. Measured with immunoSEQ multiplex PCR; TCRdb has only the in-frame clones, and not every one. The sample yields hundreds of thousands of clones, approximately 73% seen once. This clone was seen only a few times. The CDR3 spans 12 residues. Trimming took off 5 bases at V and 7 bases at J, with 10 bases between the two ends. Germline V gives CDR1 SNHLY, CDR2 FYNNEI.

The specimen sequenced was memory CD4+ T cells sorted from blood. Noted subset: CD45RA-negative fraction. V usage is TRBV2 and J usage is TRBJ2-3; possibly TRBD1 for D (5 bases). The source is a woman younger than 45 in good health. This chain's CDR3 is CASSYNRNTQYF. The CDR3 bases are TGTGCCAGCAGTTACAACAGGAATACGCAGTATTTT.